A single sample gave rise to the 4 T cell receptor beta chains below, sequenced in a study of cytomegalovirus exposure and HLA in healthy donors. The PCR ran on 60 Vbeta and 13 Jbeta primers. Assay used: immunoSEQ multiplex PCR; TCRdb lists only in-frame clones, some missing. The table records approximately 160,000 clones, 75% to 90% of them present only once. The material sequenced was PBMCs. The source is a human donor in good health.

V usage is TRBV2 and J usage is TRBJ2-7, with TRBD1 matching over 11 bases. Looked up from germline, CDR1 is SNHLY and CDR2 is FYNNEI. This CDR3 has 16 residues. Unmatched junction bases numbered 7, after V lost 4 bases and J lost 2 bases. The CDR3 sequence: CASSGTRDRGTYEQYF. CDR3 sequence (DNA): TGTGCCAGCAGTGGGACCCGGGACAGGGGGACCTACGAGCAGTACTTC.

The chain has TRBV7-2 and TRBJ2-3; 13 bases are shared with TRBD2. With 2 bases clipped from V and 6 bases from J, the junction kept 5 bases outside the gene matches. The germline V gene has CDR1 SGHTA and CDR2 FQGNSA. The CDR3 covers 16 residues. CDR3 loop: CASSLTSGGARDTQYF. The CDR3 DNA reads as TGTGCCAGCAGCTTAACTAGCGGGGGGGCCCGGGATACGCAGTATTTT.

The chain's CDR3 is CASSYSSQGKFF. In DNA, the CDR3 is TGTGCCAGCAGTTACTCTTCACAGGGAAAGTTTTTT. V gene TRBV6-6 combines with J gene TRBJ1-4; tentatively, D is TRBD1 (6 bases). Between the trimmed V and J ends, which lost 0 bases and 16 bases, there was a span of 12 bases. Germline-derived CDR1 and CDR2 are MNHNY and SVGAGI (reference sequence). The CDR3 loop spans 12 amino acids.

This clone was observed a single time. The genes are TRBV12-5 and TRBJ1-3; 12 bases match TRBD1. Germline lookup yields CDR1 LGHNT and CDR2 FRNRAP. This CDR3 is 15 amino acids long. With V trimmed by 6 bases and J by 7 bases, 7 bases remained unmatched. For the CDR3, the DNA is TGTGCTAGTGGCCCTCCGGGACAGGGGGCGAACACCATATATTTT. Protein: CASGPPGQGANTIYF.